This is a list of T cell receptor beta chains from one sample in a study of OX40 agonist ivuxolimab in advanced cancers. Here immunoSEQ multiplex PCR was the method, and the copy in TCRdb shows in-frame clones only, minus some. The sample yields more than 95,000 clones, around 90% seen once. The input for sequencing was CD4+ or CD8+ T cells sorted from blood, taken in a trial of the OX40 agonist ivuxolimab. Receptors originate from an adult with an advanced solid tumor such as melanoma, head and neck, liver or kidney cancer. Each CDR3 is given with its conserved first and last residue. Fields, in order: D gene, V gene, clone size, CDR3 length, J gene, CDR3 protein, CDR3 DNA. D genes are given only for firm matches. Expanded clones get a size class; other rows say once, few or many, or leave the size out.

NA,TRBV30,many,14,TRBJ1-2,CAWSGRVFNYGYTF,TGTGCCTGGAGTGGACGCGTCTTTAACTATGGCTACACCTTC
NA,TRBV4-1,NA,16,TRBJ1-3,CASSVPRDRGGNTIYF,TGCGCCAGCAGCGTCCCCAGGGATAGGGGAGGAAACACCATATATTTT
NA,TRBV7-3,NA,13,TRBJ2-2,CASSLGPTGELFF,TGTGCCAGCAGCTTAGGACCCACCGGGGAGCTGTTTTTT
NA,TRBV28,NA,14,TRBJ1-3,CASSFPRVGNTIYF,TGTGCCAGCAGTTTCCCTCGGGTTGGAAACACCATATATTTT
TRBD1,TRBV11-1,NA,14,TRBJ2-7,CASSPGQESYEQYF,TGTGCCAGCAGCCCTGGACAGGAATCCTACGAGCAGTACTTC
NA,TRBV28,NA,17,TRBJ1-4,CASSSGAVQATNEKLFF,TGTGCCAGCAGTTCAGGGGCCGTTCAAGCAACTAATGAAAAACTGTTTTTT
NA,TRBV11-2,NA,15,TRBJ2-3,CASILQGMGTDTQYF,TGTGCCAGCATCCTACAGGGAATGGGCACAGATACGCAGTATTTT
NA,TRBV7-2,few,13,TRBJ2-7,CASSGIGNYEQYF,TGTGCCAGCAGCGGGATAGGAAACTACGAGCAGTACTTC
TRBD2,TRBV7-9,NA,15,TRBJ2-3,CASSLSAGGTDTQYF,TGTGCCAGCAGCTTATCAGCGGGGGGGACAGATACGCAGTATTTT
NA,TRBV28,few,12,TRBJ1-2,CASSLRVVGYTF,TGTGCCAGCAGTCTACGGGTAGTCGGCTACACCTTC
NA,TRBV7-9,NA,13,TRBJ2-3,CASSFESVDTQYF,TGTGCCAGCAGCTTCGAAAGCGTAGATACGCAGTATTTT
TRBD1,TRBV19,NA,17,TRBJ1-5,CASRNRGVGTGEQPQHF,TGTGCCAGTAGGAACAGGGGCGTGGGGACAGGGGAGCAGCCCCAGCATTTT
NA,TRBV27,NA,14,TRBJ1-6,CASRGESYNSPLHF,TGTGCCAGCAGGGGAGAATCCTATAATTCACCCCTCCACTTT
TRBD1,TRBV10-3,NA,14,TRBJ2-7,CAIRKTGGVYEQYF,TGTGCCATCAGGAAGACAGGGGGCGTCTACGAGCAGTACTTC
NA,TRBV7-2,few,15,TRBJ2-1,CASSQGGALYNEQFF,TGTGCCAGCAGCCAGGGGGGGGCCCTTTACAATGAGCAGTTCTTC
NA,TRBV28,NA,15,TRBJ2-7,CASSAPGEFSYEQYF,TGTGCCAGCAGCGCCCCCGGGGAATTTTCCTACGAGCAGTACTTC
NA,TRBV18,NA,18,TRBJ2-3,CASSRKPGQPTSTDTQYF,TGTGCCAGCTCCAGGAAACCGGGACAACCAACTAGCACAGATACGCAGTATTTT
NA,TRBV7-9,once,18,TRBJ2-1,CASSFGRGLGTFYNEQFF,TGTGCCAGCAGCTTTGGTAGGGGCCTAGGGACTTTCTACAATGAGCAGTTCTTC
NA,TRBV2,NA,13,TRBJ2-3,CATELGGTDTQYF,TGTGCCACCGAGTTGGGGGGCACAGATACGCAGTATTTT
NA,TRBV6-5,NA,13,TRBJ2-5,CASSRRTQETQYF,TGTGCCAGCAGTAGGAGAACTCAAGAGACCCAGTACTTC